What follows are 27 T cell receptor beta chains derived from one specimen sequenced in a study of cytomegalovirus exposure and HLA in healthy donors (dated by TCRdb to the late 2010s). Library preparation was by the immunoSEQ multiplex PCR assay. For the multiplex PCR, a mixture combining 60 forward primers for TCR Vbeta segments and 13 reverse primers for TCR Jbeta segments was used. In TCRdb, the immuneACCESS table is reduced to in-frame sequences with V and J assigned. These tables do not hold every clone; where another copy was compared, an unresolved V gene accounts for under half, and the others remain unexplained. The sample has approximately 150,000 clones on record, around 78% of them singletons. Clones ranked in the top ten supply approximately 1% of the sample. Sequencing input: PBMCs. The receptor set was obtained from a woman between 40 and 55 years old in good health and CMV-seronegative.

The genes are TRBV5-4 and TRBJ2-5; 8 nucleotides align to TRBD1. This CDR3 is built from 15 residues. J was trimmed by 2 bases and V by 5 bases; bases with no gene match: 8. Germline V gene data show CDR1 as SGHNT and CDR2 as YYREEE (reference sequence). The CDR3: CASRPGTGPQETQYF. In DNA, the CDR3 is TGTGCCAGCAGACCCGGGACAGGCCCACAAGAGACCCAGTACTTC. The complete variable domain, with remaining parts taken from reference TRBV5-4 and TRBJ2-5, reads ETGVTQSPTHLIKTRGQQVTLRCSSQSGHNTVSWYQQALGQGPQFIFQYYREEENGRGNFPPRFSGLQFPNYSSELNVNALELDDSALYLCASRPGTGPQETQYFGPGTRLLVL.

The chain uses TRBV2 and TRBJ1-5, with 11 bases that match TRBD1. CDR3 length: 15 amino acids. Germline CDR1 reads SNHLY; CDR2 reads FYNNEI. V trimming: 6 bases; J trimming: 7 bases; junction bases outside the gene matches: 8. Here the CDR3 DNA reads TGTGCCAGCAGCGGACAGGGGGCGGATAACCAGCCCCAGCATTTT. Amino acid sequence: CASSGQGADNQPQHF.

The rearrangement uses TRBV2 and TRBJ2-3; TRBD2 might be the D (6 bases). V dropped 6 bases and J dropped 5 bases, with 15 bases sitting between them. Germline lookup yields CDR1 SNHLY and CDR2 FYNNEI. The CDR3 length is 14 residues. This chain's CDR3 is CASRLGLGRDTQYF. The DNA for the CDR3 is TGTGCCAGCAGGCTGGGTCTCGGGAGAGATACGCAGTATTTT.

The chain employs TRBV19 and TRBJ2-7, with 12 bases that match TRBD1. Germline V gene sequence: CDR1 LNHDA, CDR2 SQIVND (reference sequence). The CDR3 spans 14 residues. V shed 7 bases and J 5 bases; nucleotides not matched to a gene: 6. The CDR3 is CASNRDRGQHEQYF. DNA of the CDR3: TGTGCCAGTAACCGGGACAGGGGGCAACACGAGCAGTACTTC. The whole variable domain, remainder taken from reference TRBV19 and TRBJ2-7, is DGGITQSPKYLFRKEGQNVTLSCEQNLNHDAMYWYRQDPGQGLRLIYYSQIVNDFQKGDIAEGYSVSREKKESFPLTVTSAQKNPTAFYLCASNRDRGQHEQYFGPGTRLTVT.

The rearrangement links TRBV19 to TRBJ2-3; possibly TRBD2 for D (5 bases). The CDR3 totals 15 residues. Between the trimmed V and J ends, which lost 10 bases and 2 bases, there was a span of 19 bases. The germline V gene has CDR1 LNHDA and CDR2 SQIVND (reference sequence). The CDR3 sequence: CATRGRDQNTDTQYF. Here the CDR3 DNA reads TGTGCCACCCGAGGACGGGATCAGAACACAGATACGCAGTATTTT.

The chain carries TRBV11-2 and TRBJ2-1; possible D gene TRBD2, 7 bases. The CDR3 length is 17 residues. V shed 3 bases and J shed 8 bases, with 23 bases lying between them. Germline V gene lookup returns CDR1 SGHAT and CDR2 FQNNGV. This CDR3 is CASSLWGGGLGRDEQFF. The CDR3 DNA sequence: TGTGCCAGCAGCTTGTGGGGAGGGGGTCTCGGTCGGGATGAGCAGTTCTTC. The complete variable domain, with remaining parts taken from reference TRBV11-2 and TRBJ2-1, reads EAGVAQSPRYKIIEKRQSVAFWCNPISGHATLYWYQQILGQGPKLLIQFQNNGVVDDSQLPKDRFSAERLKGVDSTLKIQPAKLEDSAVYLCASSLWGGGLGRDEQFFGPGTRLTVL.

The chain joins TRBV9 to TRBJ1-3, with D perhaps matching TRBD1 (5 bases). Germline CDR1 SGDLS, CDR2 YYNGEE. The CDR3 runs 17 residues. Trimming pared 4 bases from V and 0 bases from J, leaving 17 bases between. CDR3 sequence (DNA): TGTGCCAGCAGCCCCTCGGGGGACTCGTACTCTGGAAACACCATATATTTT. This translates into CASSPSGDSYSGNTIYF.

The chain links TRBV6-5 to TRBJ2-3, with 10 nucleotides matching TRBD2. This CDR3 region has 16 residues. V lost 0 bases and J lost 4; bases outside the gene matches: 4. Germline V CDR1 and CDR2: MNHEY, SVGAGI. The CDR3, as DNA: TGTGCCAGCAGTTACTCTCTAGCGGGAGCCGCAGATACGCAGTATTTT. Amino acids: CASSYSLAGAADTQYF.

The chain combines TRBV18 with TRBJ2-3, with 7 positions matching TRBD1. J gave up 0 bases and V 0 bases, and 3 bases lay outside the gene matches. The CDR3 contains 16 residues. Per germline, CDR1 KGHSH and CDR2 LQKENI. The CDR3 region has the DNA TGTGCCAGCTCACCACCGGGACAGATCAGCACAGATACGCAGTATTTT. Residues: CASSPPGQISTDTQYF.

CDR3 coding DNA: TGTGCCAGCAGCGTAGGAGCAGGCTACGAGCAGTACTTC. As protein: CASSVGAGYEQYF. This chain connects TRBV9 to TRBJ2-7; D is unclear. CDR1 is SGDLS and CDR2 is YYNGEE in the germline V gene. V shed 0 bases and J shed 3 bases, with 7 bases lying between them. The CDR3 is 13 residues long. Based on the CDR3 plus reference TRBV9 and TRBJ2-7, the full variable domain is DSGVTQTPKHLITATGQRVTLRCSPRSGDLSVYWYQQSLDQGLQFLIQYYNGEERAKGNILERFSAQQFPDLHSELNLSSLELGDSALYFCASSVGAGYEQYFGPGTRLTVT.

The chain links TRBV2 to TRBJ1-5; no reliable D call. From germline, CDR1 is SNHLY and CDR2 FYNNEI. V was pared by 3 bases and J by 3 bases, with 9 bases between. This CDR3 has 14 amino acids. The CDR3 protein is CASSEMRYNQPQHF. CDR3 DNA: TGTGCCAGCAGTGAGATGAGGTACAATCAGCCCCAGCATTTT.

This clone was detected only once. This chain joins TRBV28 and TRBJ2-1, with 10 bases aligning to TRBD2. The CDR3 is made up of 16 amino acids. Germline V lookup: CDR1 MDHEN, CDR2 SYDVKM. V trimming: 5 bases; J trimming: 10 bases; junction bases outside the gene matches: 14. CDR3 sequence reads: CASSPRRVAGGGEQFF. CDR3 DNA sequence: TGTGCCAGCAGTCCGAGGAGGGTAGCGGGAGGTGGAGAGCAGTTCTTC. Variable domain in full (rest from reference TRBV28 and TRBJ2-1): DVKVTQSSRYLVKRTGEKVFLECVQDMDHENMFWYRQDPGLGLRLIYFSYDVKMKEKGDIPEGYSVSREKKERFSLILESASTNQTSMYLCASSPRRVAGGGEQFFGPGTRLTVL.

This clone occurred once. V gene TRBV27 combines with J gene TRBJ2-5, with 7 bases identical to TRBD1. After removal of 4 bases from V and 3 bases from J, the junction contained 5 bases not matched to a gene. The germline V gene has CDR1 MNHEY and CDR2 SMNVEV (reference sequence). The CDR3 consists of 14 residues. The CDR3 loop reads CASSSWTGEETQYF. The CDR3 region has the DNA TGTGCCAGCAGTTCATGGACAGGCGAAGAGACCCAGTACTTC.

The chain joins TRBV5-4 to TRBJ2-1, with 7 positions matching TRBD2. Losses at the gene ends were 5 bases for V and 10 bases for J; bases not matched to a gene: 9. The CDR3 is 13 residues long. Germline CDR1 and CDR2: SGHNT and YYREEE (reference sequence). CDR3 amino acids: CASSNRTSLEQFF. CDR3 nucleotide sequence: TGTGCCAGCAGTAATCGGACTAGTCTCGAGCAGTTCTTC.

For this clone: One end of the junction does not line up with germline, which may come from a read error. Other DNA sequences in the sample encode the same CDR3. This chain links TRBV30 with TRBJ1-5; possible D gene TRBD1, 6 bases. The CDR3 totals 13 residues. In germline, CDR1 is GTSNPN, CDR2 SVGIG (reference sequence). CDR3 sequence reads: CAWSSRTDQPQHF. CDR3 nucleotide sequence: TGCGCCTGGAGTTCAAGGACAGATCAGCCCCAGCATTTT.

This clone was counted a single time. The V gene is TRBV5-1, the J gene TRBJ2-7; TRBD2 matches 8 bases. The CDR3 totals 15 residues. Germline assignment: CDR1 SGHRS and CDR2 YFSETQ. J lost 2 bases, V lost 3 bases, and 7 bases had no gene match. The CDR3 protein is CASSSPGLVPYEQYF. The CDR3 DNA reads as TGCGCCAGCAGCTCCCCGGGACTAGTACCCTACGAGCAGTACTTC. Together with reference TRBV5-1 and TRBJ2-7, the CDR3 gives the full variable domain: KAGVTQTPRYLIKTRGQQVTLSCSPISGHRSVSWYQQTPGQGLQFLFEYFSETQRNKGNFPGRFSGRQFSNSRSEMNVSTLELGDSALYLCASSSPGLVPYEQYFGPGTRLTVT.

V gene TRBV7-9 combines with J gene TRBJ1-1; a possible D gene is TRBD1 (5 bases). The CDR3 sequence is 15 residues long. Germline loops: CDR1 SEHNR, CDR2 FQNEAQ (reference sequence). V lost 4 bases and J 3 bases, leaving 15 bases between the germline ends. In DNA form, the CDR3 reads TGTGCCAGCAGCTCAAACAGGAGAAAGGACACTGAAGCTTTCTTT. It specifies CASSSNRRKDTEAFF.

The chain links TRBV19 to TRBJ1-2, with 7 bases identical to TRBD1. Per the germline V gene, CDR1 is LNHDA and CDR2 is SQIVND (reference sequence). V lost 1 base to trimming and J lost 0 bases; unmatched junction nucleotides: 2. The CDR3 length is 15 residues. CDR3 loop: CASSIATGPNYGYTF. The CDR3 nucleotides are TGTGCCAGTAGTATAGCGACAGGGCCTAACTATGGCTACACCTTC.

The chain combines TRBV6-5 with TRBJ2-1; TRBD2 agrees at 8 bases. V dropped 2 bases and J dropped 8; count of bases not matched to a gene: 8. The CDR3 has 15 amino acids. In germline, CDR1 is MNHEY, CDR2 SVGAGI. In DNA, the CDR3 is TGTGCCAGCAGTTACGGGGCGGGAGGCTCATATGAGCAGTTCTTC. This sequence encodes CASSYGAGGSYEQFF.

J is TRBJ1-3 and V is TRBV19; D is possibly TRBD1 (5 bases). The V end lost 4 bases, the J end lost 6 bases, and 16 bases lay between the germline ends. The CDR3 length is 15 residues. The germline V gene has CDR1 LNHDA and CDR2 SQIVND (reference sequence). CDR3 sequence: CASSKSRAKENTIYF. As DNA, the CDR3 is TGTGCCAGTAGTAAGAGCAGGGCAAAGGAAAACACCATATATTTT.

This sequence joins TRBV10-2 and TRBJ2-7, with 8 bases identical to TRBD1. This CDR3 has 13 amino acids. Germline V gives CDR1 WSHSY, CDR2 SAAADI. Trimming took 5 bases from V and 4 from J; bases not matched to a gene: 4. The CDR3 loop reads CASSRQGAYEQYF. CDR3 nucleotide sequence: TGCGCCAGCAGTAGGCAGGGGGCTTACGAGCAGTACTTC.

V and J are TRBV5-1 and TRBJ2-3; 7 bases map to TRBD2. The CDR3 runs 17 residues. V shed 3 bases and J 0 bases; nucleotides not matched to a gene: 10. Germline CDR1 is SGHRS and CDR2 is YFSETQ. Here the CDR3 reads CASSSPLGRFSTDTQYF. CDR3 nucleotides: TGCGCCAGCAGCTCGCCTCTCGGGAGGTTCAGCACAGATACGCAGTATTTT.

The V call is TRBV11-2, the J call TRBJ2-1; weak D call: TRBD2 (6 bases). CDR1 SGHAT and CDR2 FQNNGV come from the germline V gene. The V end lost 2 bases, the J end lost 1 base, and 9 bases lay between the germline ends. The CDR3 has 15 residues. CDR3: CASSLSRGSYNEQFF. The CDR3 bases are TGTGCCAGCAGCTTAAGTCGGGGGTCCTACAATGAGCAGTTCTTC.

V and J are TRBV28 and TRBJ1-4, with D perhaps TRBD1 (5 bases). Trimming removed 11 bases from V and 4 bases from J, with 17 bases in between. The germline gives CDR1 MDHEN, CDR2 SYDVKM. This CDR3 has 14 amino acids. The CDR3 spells CAGGGTEDNEKLFF. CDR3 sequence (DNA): TGTGCCGGAGGCGGGACGGAAGATAATGAAAAACTGTTTTTT.

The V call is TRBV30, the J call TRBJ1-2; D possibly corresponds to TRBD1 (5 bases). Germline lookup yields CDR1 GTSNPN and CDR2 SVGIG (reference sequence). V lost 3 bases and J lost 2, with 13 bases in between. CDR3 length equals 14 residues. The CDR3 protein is CAWRMQGGNYGYTF. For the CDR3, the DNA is TGTGCCTGGAGAATGCAGGGAGGAAACTATGGCTACACCTTC.

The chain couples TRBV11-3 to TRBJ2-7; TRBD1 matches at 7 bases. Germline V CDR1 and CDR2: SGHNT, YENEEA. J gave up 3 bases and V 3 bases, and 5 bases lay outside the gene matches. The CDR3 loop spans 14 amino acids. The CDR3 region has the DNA TGTGCCAGCAGCTTGGGACAGAGCAACTACGAGCAGTACTTC. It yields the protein CASSLGQSNYEQYF. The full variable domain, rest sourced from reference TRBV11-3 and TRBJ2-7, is EAGVVQSPRYKIIEKKQPVAFWCNPISGHNTLYWYLQNLGQGPELLIRYENEEAVDDSQLPKDRFSAERLKGVDSTLKIQPAELGDSAVYLCASSLGQSNYEQYFGPGTRLTVT.

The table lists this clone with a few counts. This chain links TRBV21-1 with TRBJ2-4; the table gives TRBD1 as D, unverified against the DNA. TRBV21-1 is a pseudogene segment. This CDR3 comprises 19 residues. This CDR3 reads CASSKGGDSGFRAKNIQYF. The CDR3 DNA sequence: TGTGCCAGCAGCAAAGGCGGGGACAGTGGGTTTAGGGCCAAAAACATTCAGTACTTC.